Below, 22 T cell receptor beta chains from the same sample are listed, as sequenced in a study of T-cell memory formation after mild COVID-19. TCRdb fed the 5' RACE reads into MiXCR, producing one record per CDR3 protein. Of 450,000 to 650,000 distinct CDR3 sequences detected, less than 25% appear once; the ten largest clones hold around 8.4%. The sequenced material came from PBMCs or a T cell subset sorted from them (not recorded which). The receptors derive from an adult woman who had mild COVID-19 (a few samples of this study predate the infection). Cell type and time point are not known.

This clonotype was recorded a few times. The chain uses TRBV4-2 and TRBJ2-2; 9 bases line up with TRBD1. CDR3 length: 15 amino acids. Looked up from germline, CDR1 is LGHNA and CDR2 is YNFKEQ. Losses at the gene ends were 4 bases for V and 5 bases for J; bases not matched to a gene: 5. The CDR3 DNA reads TGTGCCAGCAGCCCCCGACAGGGGGGTACCGGGGAGCTGTTTTTT. Residues: CASSPRQGGTGELFF.

This clonotype has a handful of counts. This rearrangement joins TRBV15 to TRBJ2-5; D is tentatively TRBD1 or TRBD2 (5 bases each). V shed 9 bases and J shed 5 bases, with 16 bases lying between them. Germline V gene lookup returns CDR1 LNHNV and CDR2 YYDKDF (reference sequence). The CDR3 length is 13 residues. The chain's CDR3 is CATGTRRGETQYF. DNA for the CDR3: TGTGCCACTGGGACCCGCCGGGGTGAGACCCAGTACTTC.

The gene calls are TRBV12-3 or TRBV12-4 and TRBJ1-2, with TRBD1 matching over 7 bases. The J segment lost 4 bases and the V segment lost 5 bases, leaving 10 bases of the junction unmatched. CDR3 length equals 15 residues. DNA for the CDR3: TGTGCCAGCAGTCTGGGGTCGACAGGGTCCTATGGCTACACCTTC. Translating gives CASSLGSTGSYGYTF.

This clonotype was counted only a few times. DNA for the CDR3: TGTGCCAGCAGTGAAGCCCATCAGCCCCAGCATTTT. It translates to CASSEAHQPQHF. The chain joins TRBV25-1 to TRBJ1-5; D ambiguous. The CDR3 runs 12 residues. From germline, CDR1 is MGHDK and CDR2 SYGVNS. With 2 bases removed from V and 5 bases from J, the gap between germline ends came to 4 bases.

A few counts support this clonotype. The rearrangement links TRBV14 to TRBJ1-2; D remains ambiguous. V lost 1 base to trimming and J lost 1 base, with 7 bases between them. The CDR3 is made up of 14 amino acids. CDR1 and CDR2 from the germline V gene are SGHDN and FVKESK. CDR3 bases: TGTGCCAGCAGCCAAGGAGTTGTTAACTATGGCTACACCTTC. It is translated as CASSQGVVNYGYTF.

This clonotype was observed a handful of times. The V gene is TRBV6-2 or TRBV6-3, the J gene TRBJ2-7; 11 bases match TRBD1. V was pared by 5 bases and J by 1 base, with 13 bases of the junction left unmatched. CDR1 and CDR2 from the germline V gene are MNHEY and SVGEGT. The CDR3 is 18 residues long. CDR3 DNA: TGTGCCAGCAGTGGACAGGGGGCCGTCTATCAAATGTCCTACGAGCAGTACTTC. This encodes CASSGQGAVYQMSYEQYF.

J is TRBJ2-7 and V is TRBV5-6, with 11 bases matching TRBD2. The CDR3 has 18 amino acids. CDR1 SGHDT and CDR2 YYEEEE come from the germline V gene. V lost 0 bases and J lost 4; bases outside the gene matches: 12. CDR3 sequence (DNA): TGTGCCAGCAGCTTGGGTCGGCGGCTAGCGGGAGGTCCATACGAGCAGTACTTC. It is translated as CASSLGRRLAGGPYEQYF.

The chain combines TRBV12-5 with TRBJ2-7; D might be TRBD1 (6 bases). Trimming removed 0 bases from V and 3 bases from J, with 12 bases in between. Germline CDR1 is LGHNT and CDR2 is FRNRAP. This CDR3 comprises 15 residues. In DNA, the CDR3 is TGTGCTAGTGGTTTGGTGTTTACAGGGAACTACGAGCAGTACTTC. Residues: CASGLVFTGNYEQYF.

This clonotype was observed a few times. For the CDR3, the DNA is TGTGCCAGCAGTGACTTCCCGGCGGGGGGCCTTAGTGTGCAGTATTTT. It codes for CASSDFPAGGLSVQYF. The chain carries TRBV6-4 and TRBJ2-3; 8 positions agree with TRBD2. The V gene's germline CDR1 is MRHNA and CDR2 SNTAGT. Unmatched junction bases numbered 14, after V lost 1 base and J lost 11 bases. This CDR3 has 16 amino acids.

In its sample, this clonotype was seen once. The rearrangement links TRBV7-2 to TRBJ2-1; 9 positions agree with TRBD2. Per germline, CDR1 SGHTA and CDR2 FQGNSA. V shed 1 base, J shed 6 bases, and the junction held 10 bases outside the gene matches. The CDR3 contains 17 residues. CDR3 DNA: TGTGCCAGCAGCTTAGGACTAGCGGCAGGAGCGGGCAATGAGCAGTTCTTC. Translating gives CASSLGLAAGAGNEQFF.

V and J are TRBV5-1 and TRBJ2-4, with TRBD1 as a possible D gene (5 bases). The CDR3 covers 14 residues. The V and J ends lost 4 bases and 8 bases respectively, with 16 bases between them. Germline-derived CDR1 and CDR2 are SGHRS and YFSETQ. The CDR3 loop is CASSESGPWDIQYF. In DNA form, the CDR3 reads TGCGCCAGCAGCGAATCAGGGCCTTGGGACATTCAGTACTTC.

The rearrangement uses TRBV5-1 and TRBJ2-7; tentatively, D is TRBD2 (5 bases). CDR1 and CDR2 from the germline V gene are SGHRS and YFSETQ. The CDR3 is 14 amino acids. With 3 bases removed from V and 4 bases from J, the gap between germline ends came to 14 bases. DNA of the CDR3: TGCGCCAGCAGCTCTCCCGGGGTGCGGTACGAGCAGTACTTC. This translates into CASSSPGVRYEQYF. The full variable domain, completed using reference TRBV5-1 and TRBJ2-7, is KAGVTQTPRYLIKTRGQQVTLSCSPISGHRSVSWYQQTPGQGLQFLFEYFSETQRNKGNFPGRFSGRQFSNSRSEMNVSTLELGDSALYLCASSSPGVRYEQYFGPGTRLTVT.

This clonotype has only a few counts. V usage is TRBV7-2 and J usage is TRBJ2-2, with D tentatively TRBD2 (5 bases). The CDR3 has 16 amino acids. Germline V lookup: CDR1 SGHTA, CDR2 FQGNSA. Trimming cost V 5 bases and J 2 bases, with 15 bases left between them. The CDR3 spells CASSPLGGSNTGELFF. In nucleotides, the CDR3 is TGTGCCAGCAGCCCTTTGGGCGGGTCCAACACCGGGGAGCTGTTTTTT.

This chain joins TRBV7-2 and TRBJ2-4, with D possibly being TRBD1 or TRBD2 (5 bases each). Trimming pared 4 bases from V and 6 bases from J, leaving 7 bases between. In germline, CDR1 is SGHTA, CDR2 FQGNSA. This CDR3 has 12 amino acids. CDR3 DNA sequence: TGTGCCAGCAGCTCGGGGACAAACATTCAGTACTTC. Its protein product is CASSSGTNIQYF. The full variable domain, in which reference TRBV7-2 and TRBJ2-4 provide the parts outside the CDR3, is GAGVSQSPSNKVTEKGKDVELRCDPISGHTALYWYRQSLGQGLEFLIYFQGNSAPDKSGLPSDRFSAERTGGSVSTLTIQRTQQEDSAVYLCASSSGTNIQYFGAGTRLSVL.

The table lists this clonotype with a few counts. The rearrangement links TRBV20-1 to TRBJ2-7; no clear D. V was pared by 0 bases and J by 0 bases, with 3 bases between. The CDR3 contains 12 residues. Germline assignment: CDR1 DFQATT and CDR2 SNEGSKA (reference sequence). The CDR3 reads CSARDPSYEQYF. The CDR3 nucleotides are TGCAGTGCTAGAGATCCCTCCTACGAGCAGTACTTC.

For the CDR3, the DNA is TGCAGCGTTGAATATGGGGGGTACGAGCAGTACTTC. This translates into CSVEYGGYEQYF. The chain is built from TRBV29-1 and TRBJ2-7; TRBD2 is a possible D gene (6 bases). There are 12 residues in the CDR3. Germline V gene lookup returns CDR1 SQVTM and CDR2 ANQGSEA. V shed 2 bases and J shed 4 bases, with 9 bases lying between them.

V gene TRBV4-2 combines with J gene TRBJ2-6; possibly TRBD2 for D (6 bases). V was clipped by 0 bases and J by 0 bases, with 9 bases between them. The germline gives CDR1 LGHNA, CDR2 YNFKEQ. The CDR3 extends over 17 amino acids. DNA of the CDR3: TGTGCCAGCAGCCAAGATCGGACTAACTCTGGGGCCAACGTCCTGACTTTC. Translation: CASSQDRTNSGANVLTF.

This chain connects TRBV27 to TRBJ2-7, with D possibly TRBD2 on 5 matching bases. From germline, CDR1 is MNHEY and CDR2 SMNVEV (reference sequence). The CDR3 extends over 16 amino acids. Trimming took 5 bases from V and 0 from J, leaving 17 bases between them. The CDR3 protein is CASSPSWGEISYEQYF. CDR3 sequence (DNA): TGTGCCAGCAGTCCGTCATGGGGAGAGATCTCCTACGAGCAGTACTTC.

The chain couples TRBV29-1 to TRBJ1-2, with unresolved D. Germline CDR1 is SQVTM and CDR2 is ANQGSEA. The CDR3 covers 8 residues. The CDR3 reads CSPDAYTF. The CDR3 DNA follows: TGCAGTCCAGATGCCTACACCTTC.

V gene TRBV7-2 combines with J gene TRBJ2-1, with 7 bases fitting TRBD2. The CDR3 runs to 12 residues. J was trimmed by 10 bases and V by 5 bases; bases with no gene match: 5. The germline gives CDR1 SGHTA, CDR2 FQGNSA. The CDR3 DNA reads TGTGCCAGCAGCCTACTAGCGATCGAGCAGTTCTTC. The encoded protein is CASSLLAIEQFF.

The chain is built from TRBV5-6 and TRBJ1-6; D ambiguous. The germline CDR1 and CDR2 sequences are SGHDT and YYEEEE. This CDR3 spans 18 amino acids. The V end was cut by 0 bases, the J end by 7 bases, with 20 bases between. DNA of the CDR3: TGTGCCAGCAGCTTGGGAGGGATTCCGATTTATGGGAATTCACCCCTCCACTTT. It translates to CASSLGGIPIYGNSPLHF.

The chain is built from TRBV7-2 and TRBJ2-1, with TRBD2 matching over 7 bases. The CDR3 is made up of 16 amino acids. Germline loops: CDR1 SGHTA, CDR2 FQGNSA. Losses at the gene ends were 8 bases for V and 7 bases for J; bases not matched to a gene: 17. DNA of the CDR3: TGTGCCAGCTTGGTTGGCGGGCTAGCGGTTGATAATGAGCAGTTCTTC. It encodes CASLVGGLAVDNEQFF.